This T cell receptor (beta chain) was sequenced in a study of cytomegalovirus exposure and HLA in healthy donors. Broader study findings: Investigators reported more than 150 TCR beta chains as tied to cytomegalovirus. An analysis done earlier found most TCR beta V segments productive about 90% or about 30% of the time. In vitro, a few CMV-associated chains proved specific for CMV antigens.

The PCR made use of 60 Vbeta and 13 Jbeta primers. Assay: immunoSEQ multiplex PCR; the TCRdb copy retains only in-frame clones and omits some. Altogether some 130,000 clones are present, 70% to 80% being singletons, with the ten largest covering around 7%. A word on this clone: The target antigen is unknown.

The V gene lost 4 bases and the J gene lost 1 base, with 7 bases spanning the gap. Germline V CDR1 and CDR2: SNHLY, FYNNEI. The CDR3 is 13 residues long. The chain combines TRBV2 with TRBJ1-1; no clear D. The clonotype originates from a man aged 35-49 years in good health and CMV-seropositive. The sequenced sample was PBMCs. CDR3 amino acids: CASSVGPNTEAFF. Here the CDR3 DNA reads TGTGCCAGCAGTGTTGGGCCGAACACTGAAGCTTTCTTT.